This entry lists 20 T cell receptor beta chains sequenced from one sample in a study of identical twins. Each CDR3 protein gets one entry after TCRdb re-called the 5' RACE reads with MiXCR. The sample includes roughly 1.6 million distinct CDR3 sequences, about 30% of them seen just once. The sample comprised cord blood. Receptors originate from a newborn girl in good health.

V and J are TRBV6-2 or TRBV6-3 and TRBJ2-2; the D gene is possibly TRBD1 (7 bases). This CDR3 has 17 amino acids. V was trimmed by 2 bases and J by 5 bases, leaving 18 bases between them. Germline assignment: CDR1 MNHEY and CDR2 SVGEGT. CDR3 residues: CASSYRLTGTVTGELFF. The CDR3 DNA reads TGTGCCAGCAGTTACCGGTTGACAGGGACTGTGACCGGGGAGCTGTTTTTT.

This clonotype turned up a few times. The rearrangement links TRBV6-4 to TRBJ1-4; D is unclear. Germline V gene lookup returns CDR1 MRHNA and CDR2 SNTAGT. The CDR3 has 15 amino acids. Trimming left V 8 bases short and J 0 bases short, with 13 bases between. The CDR3 nucleotides are TGTGCCAGCTATCCCGCCGCCGCAACTAATGAAAAACTGTTTTTT. It encodes CASYPAAATNEKLFF.

The chain joins TRBV5-8 to TRBJ1-2; 8 bases agree with TRBD1. CDR1 and CDR2 (germline): SGHTS, YDEGEE. Germline trimming cut 2 bases from V and 4 bases from J; bases unmatched to any gene: 7. The CDR3 length is 15 residues. CDR3 sequence (DNA): TGTGCCAGCAGCTTCACCCGGACAGGGCGCTATGGCTACACCTTC. Translated: CASSFTRTGRYGYTF.

The chain combines TRBV12-3 or TRBV12-4 with TRBJ1-1; tentative D call: TRBD1 (6 bases). Trimming shortened V by 2 bases and J by 0 bases, and 7 bases separated the two germline ends. This CDR3 is built from 14 residues. CDR3 in amino acids: CASSLHRVNTEAFF. CDR3 sequence (DNA): TGTGCCAGCAGTTTACACAGGGTGAACACTGAAGCTTTCTTT.

This chain connects TRBV28 to TRBJ1-5; maybe TRBD1 (5 bases). V lost 6 bases and J 2 bases, leaving 17 bases between the germline ends. The CDR3 is 16 residues long. Germline values: CDR1 MDHEN, CDR2 SYDVKM. CDR3 DNA sequence: TGTGCCAGCAGCCCTGCCGCAGCCAGGGGCAATCAGCCCCAGCATTTT. Translation gives CASSPAAARGNQPQHF. Full variable domain (outside the CDR3, taken from reference TRBV28 and TRBJ1-5): DVKVTQSSRYLVKRTGEKVFLECVQDMDHENMFWYRQDPGLGLRLIYFSYDVKMKEKGDIPEGYSVSREKKERFSLILESASTNQTSMYLCASSPAAARGNQPQHFGDGTRLSIL.

This clonotype appeared a single time. The rearrangement joins TRBV28 to TRBJ2-1, with D maybe TRBD1 (6 bases). Germline loops: CDR1 MDHEN, CDR2 SYDVKM. The CDR3 has 17 amino acids. The V end lost 1 base, the J end lost 3 bases, and 16 bases lay between the germline ends. The CDR3 sequence is CASSLYRTASSYNEQFF. Written as DNA, the CDR3 is TGTGCCAGCAGTTTATACCGGACAGCAAGTAGCTACAATGAGCAGTTCTTC.

In regard to this clonotype: A much larger clone differs from this one at a single base, so this may be a read error. The genes are TRBV27 and TRBJ2-1, with D possibly being TRBD1 (6 bases). The closer fit of TRBJ2-7 to the DNA end suggests the J call may be wrong. Germline CDR1 MNHEY, CDR2 SMNVEV (reference sequence). The CDR3 spans 17 residues. This CDR3 reads CASSGPWDTHFYNEQYF. The CDR3, as DNA: TGTGCCAGCAGTGGCCCTTGGGACACCCACTTCTACAATGAGCAGTACTTC.

The V gene is TRBV4-1, the J gene TRBJ1-2; possibly TRBD1 for D (5 bases). V was clipped by 2 bases and J by 5 bases, with 12 bases between them. The length of the CDR3 is 14 residues. Germline CDR1 MGHRA, CDR2 YSYEKL. The CDR3 DNA sequence: TGCGCCAGCAGCCAAATCTCAGGGAGGTATGGCTACACCTTC. Translating gives CASSQISGRYGYTF.

This rearrangement joins TRBV7-9 to TRBJ1-4, with D possibly being TRBD1 (6 bases). Trimming pared 7 bases from V and 5 bases from J, leaving 14 bases between. This CDR3 region has 14 residues. The germline gives CDR1 SEHNR, CDR2 FQNEAQ (reference sequence). The CDR3, as DNA: TGTGCCAGCAATGACAGGTCGAACAATGAAAAACTGTTTTTT. It is translated as CASNDRSNNEKLFF. The full variable domain, rest sourced from reference TRBV7-9 and TRBJ1-4, is DTGVSQNPRHKITKRGQNVTFRCDPISEHNRLYWYRQTLGQGPEFLTYFQNEAQLEKSRLLSDRFSAERPKGSFSTLEIQRTEQGDSAMYLCASNDRSNNEKLFFGSGTQLSVL.

This chain links TRBV6-6 with TRBJ1-4, with D possibly matching TRBD1 (6 bases). V shed 6 bases and J shed 6 bases, with 23 bases lying between them. Looked up from germline, CDR1 is MNHNY and CDR2 is SVGAGI (reference sequence). CDR3 length equals 17 residues. This CDR3 is CASSPSSRGGTHEKLFF. CDR3 DNA: TGTGCCAGCAGCCCTTCTAGCCGTGGGGGCACCCATGAAAAACTGTTTTTT.

As concerns this clonotype: A junction end diverges from the germline sequence, so it may reflect a read error. The genes are TRBV7-7 and TRBJ2-4, with 7 positions matching TRBD2. The J call may be mistaken, given a closer DNA end match to TRBJ2-5. This CDR3 spans 16 amino acids. CDR1 SSHAT and CDR2 FNYEAQ come from the germline V gene (reference sequence). The CDR3 loop reads CASSPGWGGGQETQYF. In DNA form, the CDR3 reads TGTGCTAGCAGCCCAGGGTGGGGCGGGGGACAAGAGACCCAGTACTTC.

The chain joins TRBV12-3 or TRBV12-4 to TRBJ1-1; maybe TRBD1 (6 bases). The CDR3 is 15 residues long. Trimming shortened V by 3 bases and J by 1 base, and 12 bases separated the two germline ends. The CDR3 sequence is CASSFGSGANTEAFF. The DNA of the CDR3 is TGTGCCAGCAGTTTCGGGTCAGGGGCGAACACTGAAGCTTTCTTT.

The V and J genes are TRBV9 and TRBJ1-2, with 8 positions matching TRBD1. The CDR3 extends over 17 amino acids. CDR1 and CDR2 (germline): SGDLS, YYNGEE. V dropped 3 bases and J dropped 0; count of bases not matched to a gene: 10. The CDR3 DNA reads TGTGCCAGCAGCGCGAGGGGCGACAGGGGAGCTAACTATGGCTACACCTTC. It codes for CASSARGDRGANYGYTF.

This clonotype turned up a few times. V is TRBV4-1 and J is TRBJ2-1; the match to TRBD2 covers 10 bases. Germline loops: CDR1 MGHRA, CDR2 YSYEKL. Unmatched junction bases numbered 17, after V lost 5 bases and J lost 7 bases. This CDR3 region has 18 residues. The CDR3 is CASSGSTRKREGLNEQFF. The CDR3, as DNA: TGCGCCAGCAGCGGGAGTACCCGAAAGCGGGAGGGCCTGAATGAGCAGTTCTTC.

The V gene is TRBV25-1, the J gene TRBJ1-2; D is unresolved. The CDR3 totals 12 residues. The V gene lost 8 bases and the J gene lost 5 bases, with 12 bases spanning the gap. In germline, CDR1 is MGHDK, CDR2 SYGVNS. CDR3 in amino acids: CASSGPRYGYTF. DNA of the CDR3: TGTGCCAGCTCCGGACCCCGGTATGGCTACACCTTC.

This clonotype was observed at least ten times. V usage is TRBV5-1 and J usage is TRBJ2-4; weak D call: TRBD1 (5 bases). The CDR3 length is 15 residues. The germline V and J ends were trimmed by 0 bases and 0 bases, with 7 bases remaining between them. The V gene's germline CDR1 is SGHRS and CDR2 YFSETQ. The CDR3 DNA reads as TGCGCCAGCAGCTTGGCAGGGAAAGCCAAAAACATTCAGTACTTC. Amino acid sequence: CASSLAGKAKNIQYF.

This clonotype occurred a few times. This chain connects TRBV20-1 to TRBJ2-4, with D tentatively TRBD1 or TRBD2 (5 bases each). The germline V gene encodes CDR1 DFQATT and CDR2 SNEGSKA (reference sequence). CDR3 size: 15 residues. V dropped 0 bases and J dropped 1 base, with 10 bases sitting between them. The CDR3 coding sequence is TGCAGTGCTAGAGATCAGGGAGAGGCCAAAAACATTCAGTACTTC. Translated: CSARDQGEAKNIQYF.

This clonotype showed up just a few times. The chain joins TRBV6-6 to TRBJ2-1; D is undetermined. Looked up from germline, CDR1 is MNHNY and CDR2 is SVGAGI (reference sequence). V lost 6 bases and J lost 10, with 7 bases in between. This CDR3 spans 10 amino acids. The CDR3 coding sequence is TGTGCCAGCAGCCACGGAGAGCAGTTCTTC. Translated: CASSHGEQFF.

This clonotype has just a few counts. This chain connects TRBV20-1 to TRBJ2-1, with 7 bases matching TRBD2. V shed 6 bases and J 7 bases; nucleotides not matched to a gene: 12. This CDR3 region has 14 residues. Germline V gene sequence: CDR1 DFQATT, CDR2 SNEGSKA (reference sequence). The CDR3 DNA is TGCAGTGCCTCCCATGCTAGCGGAAGTAATGAGCAGTTCTTC. The encoded protein is CSASHASGSNEQFF.

This clonotype was seen ten or more times. The CDR3: CASSEARYEQYF. In nucleotides, the CDR3 is TGTGCCAGCAGTGAAGCGCGGTACGAGCAGTACTTC. This chain links TRBV2 with TRBJ2-7, with D uncertain. The CDR3 is 12 amino acids. Germline CDR1 reads SNHLY; CDR2 reads FYNNEI. Trimming cost V 0 bases and J 4 bases, with 4 bases left between them. The whole variable domain, remainder taken from reference TRBV2 and TRBJ2-7, is EPEVTQTPSHQVTQMGQEVILRCVPISNHLYFYWYRQILGQKVEFLVSFYNNEISEKSEIFDDQFSVERPDGSNFTLKIRSTKLEDSAMYFCASSEARYEQYFGPGTRLTVT.